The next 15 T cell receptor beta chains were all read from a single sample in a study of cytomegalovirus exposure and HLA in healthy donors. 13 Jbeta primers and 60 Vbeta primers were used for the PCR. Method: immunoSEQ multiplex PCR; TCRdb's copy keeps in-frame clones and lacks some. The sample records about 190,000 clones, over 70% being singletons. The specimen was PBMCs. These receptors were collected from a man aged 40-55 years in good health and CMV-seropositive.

The CDR3 here is CASYGGLNTGELFF. In nucleotides, the CDR3 is TGTGCCAGCTATGGCGGTTTGAACACCGGGGAGCTGTTTTTT. V usage is TRBV28 and J usage is TRBJ2-2; D is uncertain. The CDR3 covers 14 residues. Looked up from germline, CDR1 is MDHEN and CDR2 is SYDVKM. V lost 8 bases, J lost 1 base, and 11 bases lay in between.

The CDR3 sequence is CASSQMVGGRASEQFF. The CDR3 nucleotides are TGCGCCAGCAGCCAAATGGTCGGCGGGAGGGCCTCTGAGCAGTTCTTC. The chain is built from TRBV4-3 and TRBJ2-1; 9 bases match TRBD2. Per the germline V gene, CDR1 is LGHNA and CDR2 is YSLEER. The CDR3 extends over 16 amino acids. The trim removed 2 bases at V and 9 bases at J, leaving 11 bases unmatched.

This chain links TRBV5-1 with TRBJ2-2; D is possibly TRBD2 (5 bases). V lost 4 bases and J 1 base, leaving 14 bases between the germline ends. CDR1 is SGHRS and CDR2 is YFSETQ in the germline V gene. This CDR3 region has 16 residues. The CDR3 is CASSPPGAGNTGELFF. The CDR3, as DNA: TGCGCCAGCAGCCCTCCCGGCGCGGGGAACACCGGGGAGCTGTTTTTT.

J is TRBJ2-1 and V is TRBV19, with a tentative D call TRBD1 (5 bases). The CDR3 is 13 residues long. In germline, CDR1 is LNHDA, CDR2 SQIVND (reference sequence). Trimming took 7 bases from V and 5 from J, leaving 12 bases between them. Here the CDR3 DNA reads TGTGCCAGTAATAGGGGATCGAACAATGAGCAGTTCTTC. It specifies CASNRGSNNEQFF.

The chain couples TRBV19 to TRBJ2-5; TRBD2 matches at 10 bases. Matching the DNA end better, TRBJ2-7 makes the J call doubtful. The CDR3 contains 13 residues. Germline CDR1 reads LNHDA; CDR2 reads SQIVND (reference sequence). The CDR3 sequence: CASSMGLAREQYF. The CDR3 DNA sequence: TGTGCCAGTAGTATGGGACTAGCGCGCGAGCAGTACTTC.

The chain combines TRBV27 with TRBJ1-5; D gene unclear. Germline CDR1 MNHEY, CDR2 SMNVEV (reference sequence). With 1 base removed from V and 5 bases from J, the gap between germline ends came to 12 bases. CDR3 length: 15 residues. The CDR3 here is CASSLFPGRDQPQHF. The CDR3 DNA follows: TGTGCCAGCAGTTTATTTCCGGGTCGAGATCAGCCCCAGCATTTT.

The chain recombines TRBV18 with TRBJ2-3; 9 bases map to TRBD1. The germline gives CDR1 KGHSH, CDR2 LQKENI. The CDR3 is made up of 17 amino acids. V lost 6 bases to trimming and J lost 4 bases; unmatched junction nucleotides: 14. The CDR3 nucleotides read TGTGCCAGCTCCCGGGCGGGGACAGGGAGGATTTCAGATACGCAGTATTTT. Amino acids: CASSRAGTGRISDTQYF.

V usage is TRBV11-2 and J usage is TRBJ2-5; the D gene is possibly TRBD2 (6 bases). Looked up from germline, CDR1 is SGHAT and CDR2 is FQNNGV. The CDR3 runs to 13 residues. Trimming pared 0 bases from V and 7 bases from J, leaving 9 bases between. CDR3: CASSLDLGGTQYF. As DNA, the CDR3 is TGTGCCAGCAGCTTAGATCTCGGGGGGACCCAGTACTTC. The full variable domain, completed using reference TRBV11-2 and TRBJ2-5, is EAGVAQSPRYKIIEKRQSVAFWCNPISGHATLYWYQQILGQGPKLLIQFQNNGVVDDSQLPKDRFSAERLKGVDSTLKIQPAKLEDSAVYLCASSLDLGGTQYFGPGTRLLVL.

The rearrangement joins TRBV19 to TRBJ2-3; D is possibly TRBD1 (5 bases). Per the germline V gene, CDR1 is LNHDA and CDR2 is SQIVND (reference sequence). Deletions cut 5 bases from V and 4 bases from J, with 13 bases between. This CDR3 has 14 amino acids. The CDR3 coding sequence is TGTGCCAGTAGTTTCGGACACCTGGCAGATACGCAGTATTTT. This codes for CASSFGHLADTQYF.

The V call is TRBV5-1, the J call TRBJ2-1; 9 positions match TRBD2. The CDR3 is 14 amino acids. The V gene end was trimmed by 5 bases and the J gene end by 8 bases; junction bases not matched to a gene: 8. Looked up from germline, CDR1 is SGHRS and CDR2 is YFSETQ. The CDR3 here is CASSPGLALDEQFF. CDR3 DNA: TGCGCCAGCAGTCCGGGACTAGCCTTGGATGAGCAGTTCTTC.

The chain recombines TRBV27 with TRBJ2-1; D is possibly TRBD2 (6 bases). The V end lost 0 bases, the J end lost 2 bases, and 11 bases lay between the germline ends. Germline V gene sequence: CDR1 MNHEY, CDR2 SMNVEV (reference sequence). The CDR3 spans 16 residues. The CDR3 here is CASSLSGGEAYNEQFF. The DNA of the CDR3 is TGTGCCAGCAGTTTATCGGGCGGGGAGGCCTACAATGAGCAGTTCTTC.

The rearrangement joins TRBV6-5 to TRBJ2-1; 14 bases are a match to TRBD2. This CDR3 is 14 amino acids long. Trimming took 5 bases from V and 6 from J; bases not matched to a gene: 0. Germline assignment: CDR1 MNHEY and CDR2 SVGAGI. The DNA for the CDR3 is TGTGCCAGCAGTGGGACTAGCGGGAGCAATGAGCAGTTCTTC. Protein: CASSGTSGSNEQFF.

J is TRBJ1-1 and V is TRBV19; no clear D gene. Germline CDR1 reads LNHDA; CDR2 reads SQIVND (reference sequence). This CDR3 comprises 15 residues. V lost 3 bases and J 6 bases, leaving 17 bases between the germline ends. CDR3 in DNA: TGTGCCAGTAGTATTATTGCTGAGGTTAAGGCTGAAGCTTTCTTT. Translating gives CASSIIAEVKAEAFF.

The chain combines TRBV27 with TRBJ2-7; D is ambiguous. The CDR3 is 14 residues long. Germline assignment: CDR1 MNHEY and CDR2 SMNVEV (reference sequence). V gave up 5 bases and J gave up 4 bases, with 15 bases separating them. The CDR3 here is CASSPRLLGYEQYF. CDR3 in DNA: TGTGCCAGCAGTCCCAGACTTCTTGGGTACGAGCAGTACTTC.

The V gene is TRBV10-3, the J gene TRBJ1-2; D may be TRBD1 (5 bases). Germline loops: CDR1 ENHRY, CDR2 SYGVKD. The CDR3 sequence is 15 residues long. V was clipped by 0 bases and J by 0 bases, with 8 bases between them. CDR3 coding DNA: TGTGCCATCAGTGAGTCGAAGACAGCTAACTATGGCTACACCTTC. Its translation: CAISESKTANYGYTF.